The present T cell receptor beta chain was sequenced within a study of cytomegalovirus exposure and HLA in healthy donors. Trimming cost V 0 bases and J 1 base, with 7 bases left between them. In germline, CDR1 is SGHRS, CDR2 YFSETQ. The CDR3 contains 15 residues. Researchers ran the PCR with 60 Vbeta and 13 Jbeta primers. Assay used: immunoSEQ multiplex PCR; TCRdb lists only in-frame clones, some missing. This repertoire includes 31,000 or so clones. Findings of the study overall: In an earlier analysis, most TCR beta V segments were productive about 87% or about 30% of the time. Among CMV-associated TCR beta chains, most appeared HLA-restricted in a later analysis.

For this clone: Its antigen is not known.

The chain links TRBV5-1 to TRBJ2-2, with D possibly matching TRBD1 (5 bases). The receptor comes from a female donor in good health and CMV-seronegative. Material for sequencing was PBMCs. Here the CDR3 DNA reads TGCGCCAGCAGCTTGGGGGGCCTGAACACCGGGGAGCTGTTTTTT. Protein: CASSLGGLNTGELFF.